The entry below gives a single T cell receptor beta chain sequence along with its context. As yet, its antigen is unknown. The entry originates in a study of shared clonotypes between healthy human individuals. At the level of the study: Researchers assigned three CD4 naive, three CD4 memory, two CD8 naive and one CD8 memory plate to each donor.

The germline gives CDR1 MNHNY, CDR2 SVGAGI (reference sequence). Unmatched junction bases numbered 6, after V lost 6 bases and J lost 4 bases. The CDR3 length is 15 residues. Study observations and caveats: Naive subsets, compared against memory subsets, generally had larger estimated richness values.

Researchers divided each subset's genomic DNA evenly across several immunoSEQ plates. Measured with immunoSEQ multiplex PCR; TCRdb has only the in-frame clones, and not every one. Of millions of clones in the sample, 85% to 95% are singletons; the top ten hold 0.1% to 0.15%. This sequence was found in a man in his late teens or twenties in good health. The sample consisted of naive CD4+ T cells sorted from blood. The subset here: CD45RA+ positively selected. The V call is TRBV6-6, the J call TRBJ2-2; 9 nucleotides match TRBD2. This CDR3 reads CASSPRAGGTGELFF. Here the CDR3 DNA reads TGTGCCAGCAGCCCCCGAGCGGGAGGCACCGGGGAGCTGTTTTTT.